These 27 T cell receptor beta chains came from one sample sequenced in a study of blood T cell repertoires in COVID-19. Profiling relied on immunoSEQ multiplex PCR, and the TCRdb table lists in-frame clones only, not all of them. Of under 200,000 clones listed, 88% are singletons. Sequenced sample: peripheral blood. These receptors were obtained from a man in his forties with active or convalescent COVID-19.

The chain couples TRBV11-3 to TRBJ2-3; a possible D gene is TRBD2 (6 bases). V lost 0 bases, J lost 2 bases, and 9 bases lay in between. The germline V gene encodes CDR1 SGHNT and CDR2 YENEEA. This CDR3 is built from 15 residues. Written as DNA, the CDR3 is TGTGCCAGCAGCTTAGACCAGCGGGTCACAGATACGCAGTATTTT. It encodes CASSLDQRVTDTQYF.

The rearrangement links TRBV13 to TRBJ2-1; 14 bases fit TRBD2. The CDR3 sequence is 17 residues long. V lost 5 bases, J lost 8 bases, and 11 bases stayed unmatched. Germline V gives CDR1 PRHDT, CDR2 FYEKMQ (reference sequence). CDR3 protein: CASSIRPGGLAGDEQFF. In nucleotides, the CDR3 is TGTGCCAGCAGCATCCGGCCGGGGGGACTAGCGGGAGATGAGCAGTTCTTC.

CDR3 residues: CSVQTGSDTQYF. CDR3 in DNA: TGCAGCGTTCAGACAGGGTCGGATACGCAGTATTTT. This sequence joins TRBV29-1 and TRBJ2-3, with 7 bases aligning to TRBD1. V was pared by 5 bases and J by 6 bases, with 5 bases of the junction left unmatched. Germline V gives CDR1 SQVTM, CDR2 ANQGSEA. The CDR3 consists of 12 residues.

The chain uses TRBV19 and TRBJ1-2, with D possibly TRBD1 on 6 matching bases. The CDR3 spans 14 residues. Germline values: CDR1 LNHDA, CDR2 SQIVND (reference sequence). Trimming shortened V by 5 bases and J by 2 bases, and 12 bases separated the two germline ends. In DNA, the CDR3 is TGTGCCAGTAGTCCGCAGACAGGAAACTATGGCTACACCTTC. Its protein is CASSPQTGNYGYTF. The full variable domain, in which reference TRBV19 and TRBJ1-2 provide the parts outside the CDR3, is DGGITQSPKYLFRKEGQNVTLSCEQNLNHDAMYWYRQDPGQGLRLIYYSQIVNDFQKGDIAEGYSVSREKKESFPLTVTSAQKNPTAFYLCASSPQTGNYGYTFGSGTRLTVV.

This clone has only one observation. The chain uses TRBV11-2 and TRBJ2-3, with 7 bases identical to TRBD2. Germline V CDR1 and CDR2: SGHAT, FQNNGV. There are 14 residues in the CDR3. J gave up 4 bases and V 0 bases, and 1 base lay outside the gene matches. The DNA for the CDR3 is TGTGCCAGCAGCTTAGATCGGGAGGCAGATACGCAGTATTTT. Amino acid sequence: CASSLDREADTQYF.

The DNA of the CDR3 is TGTGCCAGCAGACCGGTCGGGGATACGCAGTATTTT. Protein: CASRPVGDTQYF. The rearrangement joins TRBV11-3 to TRBJ2-3; D unresolved. Germline values: CDR1 SGHNT, CDR2 YENEEA. The CDR3 is 12 residues long. With 6 bases removed from V and 6 bases from J, the gap between germline ends came to 10 bases.

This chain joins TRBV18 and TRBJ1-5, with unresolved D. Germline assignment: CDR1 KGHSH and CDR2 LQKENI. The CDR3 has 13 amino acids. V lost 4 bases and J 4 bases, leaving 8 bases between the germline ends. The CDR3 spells CASSRTENQPQHF. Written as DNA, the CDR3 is TGTGCCAGCTCACGAACAGAGAATCAGCCCCAGCATTTT. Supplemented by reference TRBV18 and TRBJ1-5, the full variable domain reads NAGVMQNPRHLVRRRGQEARLRCSPMKGHSHVYWYRQLPEEGLKFMVYLQKENIIDESGMPKERFSAEFPKEGPSILRIQQVVRGDSAAYFCASSRTENQPQHFGDGTRLSIL.

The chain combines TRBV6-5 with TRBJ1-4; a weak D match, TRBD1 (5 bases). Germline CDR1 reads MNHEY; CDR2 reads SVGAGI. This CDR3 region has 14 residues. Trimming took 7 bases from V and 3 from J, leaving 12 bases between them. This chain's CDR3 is CASNPRAANEKLFF. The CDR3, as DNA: TGTGCCAGCAACCCCAGGGCGGCTAATGAAAAACTGTTTTTT.

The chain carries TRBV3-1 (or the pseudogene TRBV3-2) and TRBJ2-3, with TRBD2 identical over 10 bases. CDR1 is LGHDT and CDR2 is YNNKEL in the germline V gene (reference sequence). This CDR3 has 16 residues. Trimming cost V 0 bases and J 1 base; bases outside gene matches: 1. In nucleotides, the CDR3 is TGTGCCAGCAGCCAAGATACTAGCGGGGGCACAGATACGCAGTATTTT. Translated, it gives CASSQDTSGGTDTQYF.

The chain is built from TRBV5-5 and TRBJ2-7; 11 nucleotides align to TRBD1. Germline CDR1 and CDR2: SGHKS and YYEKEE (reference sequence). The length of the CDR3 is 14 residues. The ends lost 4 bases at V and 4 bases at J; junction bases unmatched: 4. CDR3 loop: CASSLGTGGYEQYF. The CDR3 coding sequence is TGTGCCAGCAGCCTCGGGACAGGGGGTTACGAGCAGTACTTC. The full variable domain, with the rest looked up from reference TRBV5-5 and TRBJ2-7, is DAGVTQSPTHLIKTRGQQVTLRCSPISGHKSVSWYQQVLGQGPQFIFQYYEKEERGRGNFPDRFSARQFPNYSSELNVNALLLGDSALYLCASSLGTGGYEQYFGPGTRLTVT.

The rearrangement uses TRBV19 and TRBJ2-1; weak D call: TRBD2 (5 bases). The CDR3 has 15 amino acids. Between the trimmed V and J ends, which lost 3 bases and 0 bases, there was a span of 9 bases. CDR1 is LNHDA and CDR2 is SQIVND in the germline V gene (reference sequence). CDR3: CASSMSGSSYNEQFF. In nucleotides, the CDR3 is TGTGCCAGTAGTATGAGCGGCAGCTCCTACAATGAGCAGTTCTTC.

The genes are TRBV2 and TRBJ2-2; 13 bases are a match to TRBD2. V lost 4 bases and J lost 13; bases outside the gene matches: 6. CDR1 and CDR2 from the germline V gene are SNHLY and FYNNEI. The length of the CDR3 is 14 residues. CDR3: CASSVRTSGGGLFF. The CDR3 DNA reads TGTGCCAGCAGTGTTAGGACTAGCGGGGGCGGGCTGTTTTTT.

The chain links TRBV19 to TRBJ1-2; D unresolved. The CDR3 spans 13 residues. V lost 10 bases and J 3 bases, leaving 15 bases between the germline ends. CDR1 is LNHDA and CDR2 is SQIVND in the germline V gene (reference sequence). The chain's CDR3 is CATGSLTYYGYTF. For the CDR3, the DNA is TGTGCCACCGGGTCCCTTACTTACTATGGCTACACCTTC.

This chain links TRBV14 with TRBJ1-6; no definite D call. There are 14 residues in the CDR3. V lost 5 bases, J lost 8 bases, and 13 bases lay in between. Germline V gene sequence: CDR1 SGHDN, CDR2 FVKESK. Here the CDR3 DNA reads TGTGCCAGCAGCTCCCGGGTTGGGTATTCACCCCTCCACTTT. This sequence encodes CASSSRVGYSPLHF.

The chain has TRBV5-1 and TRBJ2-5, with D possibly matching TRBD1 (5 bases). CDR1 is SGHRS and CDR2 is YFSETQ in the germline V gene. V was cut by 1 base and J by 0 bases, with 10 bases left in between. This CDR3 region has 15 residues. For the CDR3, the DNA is TGCGCCAGCAGCTTGACAGGTAGTAACCAAGAGACCCAGTACTTC. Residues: CASSLTGSNQETQYF.

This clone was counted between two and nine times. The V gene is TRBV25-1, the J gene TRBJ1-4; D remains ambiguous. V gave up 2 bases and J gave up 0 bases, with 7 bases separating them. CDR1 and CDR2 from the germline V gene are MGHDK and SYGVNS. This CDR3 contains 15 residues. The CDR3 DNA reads TGTGCCAGCAGTGAAGGCGGTGCAACTAATGAAAAACTGTTTTTT. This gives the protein CASSEGGATNEKLFF. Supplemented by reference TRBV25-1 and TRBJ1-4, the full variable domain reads EADIYQTPRYLVIGTGKKITLECSQTMGHDKMYWYQQDPGMELHLIHYSYGVNSTEKGDLSSESTVSRIRTEHFPLTLESARPSHTSQYLCASSEGGATNEKLFFGSGTQLSVL.

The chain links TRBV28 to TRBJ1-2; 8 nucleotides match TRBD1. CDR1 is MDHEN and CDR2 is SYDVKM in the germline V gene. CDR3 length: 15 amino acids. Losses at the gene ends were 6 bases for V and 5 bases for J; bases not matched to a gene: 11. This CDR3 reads CASRPAGGARYGYTF. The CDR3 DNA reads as TGTGCCAGCAGGCCGGCAGGGGGCGCTAGGTATGGCTACACCTTC.

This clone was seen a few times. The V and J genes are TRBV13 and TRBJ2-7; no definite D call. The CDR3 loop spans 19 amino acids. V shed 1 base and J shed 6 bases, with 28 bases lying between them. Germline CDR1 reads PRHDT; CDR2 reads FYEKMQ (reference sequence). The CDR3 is CASSLAIIPRPTATPEQYF. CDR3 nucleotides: TGTGCCAGCAGCTTAGCTATTATCCCCAGGCCGACGGCCACCCCCGAGCAGTACTTC.

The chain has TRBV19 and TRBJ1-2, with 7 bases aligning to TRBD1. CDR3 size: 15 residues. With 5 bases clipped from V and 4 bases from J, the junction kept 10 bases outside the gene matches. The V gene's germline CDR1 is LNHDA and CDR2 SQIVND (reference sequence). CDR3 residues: CASSARQGPFYGYTF. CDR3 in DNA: TGTGCCAGTAGTGCCCGACAGGGACCCTTCTATGGCTACACCTTC.

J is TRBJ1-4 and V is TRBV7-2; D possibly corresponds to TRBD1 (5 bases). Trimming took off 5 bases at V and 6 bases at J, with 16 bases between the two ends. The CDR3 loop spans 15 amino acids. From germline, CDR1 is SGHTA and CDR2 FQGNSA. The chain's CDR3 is CASSPGGVGDEKLFF. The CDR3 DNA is TGTGCCAGCAGCCCAGGAGGGGTTGGGGATGAAAAACTGTTTTTT. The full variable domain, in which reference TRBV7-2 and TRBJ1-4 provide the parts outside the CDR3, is GAGVSQSPSNKVTEKGKDVELRCDPISGHTALYWYRQSLGQGLEFLIYFQGNSAPDKSGLPSDRFSAERTGGSVSTLTIQRTQQEDSAVYLCASSPGGVGDEKLFFGSGTQLSVL.

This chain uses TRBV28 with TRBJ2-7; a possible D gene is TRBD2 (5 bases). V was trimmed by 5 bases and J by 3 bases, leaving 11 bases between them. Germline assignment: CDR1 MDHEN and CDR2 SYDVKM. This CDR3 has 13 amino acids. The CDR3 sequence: CASSPTSIYEQYF. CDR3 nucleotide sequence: TGTGCCAGCAGTCCAACTAGTATCTACGAGCAGTACTTC.

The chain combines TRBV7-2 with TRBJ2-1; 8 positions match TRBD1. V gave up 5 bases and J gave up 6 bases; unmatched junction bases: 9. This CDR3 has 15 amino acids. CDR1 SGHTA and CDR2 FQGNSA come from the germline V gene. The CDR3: CASSQGARFSNEQFF. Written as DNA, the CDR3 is TGTGCCAGCAGCCAGGGGGCGCGATTTTCCAATGAGCAGTTCTTC.

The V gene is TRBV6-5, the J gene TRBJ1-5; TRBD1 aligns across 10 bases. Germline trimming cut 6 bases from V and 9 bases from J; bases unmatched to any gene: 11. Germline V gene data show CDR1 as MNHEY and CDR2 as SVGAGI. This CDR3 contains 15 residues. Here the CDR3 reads CASSAGTGVQGPQHF. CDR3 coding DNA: TGTGCCAGCAGCGCCGGGACAGGGGTCCAGGGGCCCCAGCATTTT.

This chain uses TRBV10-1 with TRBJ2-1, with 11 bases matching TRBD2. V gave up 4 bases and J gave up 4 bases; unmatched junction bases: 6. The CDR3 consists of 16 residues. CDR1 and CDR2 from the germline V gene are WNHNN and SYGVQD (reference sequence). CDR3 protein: CASSVELAGVYNEQFF. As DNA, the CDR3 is TGCGCCAGCAGTGTCGAACTAGCGGGGGTGTACAATGAGCAGTTCTTC.

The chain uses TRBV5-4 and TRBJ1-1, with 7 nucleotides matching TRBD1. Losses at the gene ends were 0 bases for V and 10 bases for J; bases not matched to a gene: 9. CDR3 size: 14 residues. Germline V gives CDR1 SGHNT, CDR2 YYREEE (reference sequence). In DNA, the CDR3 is TGTGCCAGCAGCTTGGTCGGGGACAGTGGTTCAGCTTTCTTT. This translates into CASSLVGDSGSAFF.

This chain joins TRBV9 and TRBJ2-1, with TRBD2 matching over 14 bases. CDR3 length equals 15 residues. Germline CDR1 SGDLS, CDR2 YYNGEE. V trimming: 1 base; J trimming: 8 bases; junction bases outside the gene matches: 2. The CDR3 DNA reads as TGTGCCAGCAGCGTACAGACTAGCGGGAGGGATGAGCAGTTCTTC. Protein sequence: CASSVQTSGRDEQFF.

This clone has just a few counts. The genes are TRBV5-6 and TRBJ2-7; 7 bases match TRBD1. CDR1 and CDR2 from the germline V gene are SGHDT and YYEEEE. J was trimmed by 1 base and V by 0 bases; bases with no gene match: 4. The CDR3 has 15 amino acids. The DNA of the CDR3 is TGTGCCAGCAGCTTGGACCCACAGGGGTCCTACGAGCAGTACTTC. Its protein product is CASSLDPQGSYEQYF.